A single sample gave rise to the 2 T cell receptor beta chains below, sequenced in a study of CXCR3-negative and CXCR3-positive naive CD8 T cells. Study-level points and caveats: More hydrophobic TRB CDR3s occurred in CXCR3-positive than in CXCR3-negative naive cells.

The antigens for these receptors are not known. Libraries were UMI-labeled 5' RACE TRB cDNA. For each CDR3 protein, TCRdb gives one entry from its re-call of the 5' RACE reads, without DNA. The table gives under 85,000 distinct CDR3 sequences; the top ten clones make up approximately 0.62% of it. The specimen was naive CXCR3+ CD8+ T cells from blood. Subset given: CD45RO-CCR7+CD27+CD95- naive CD8+ T cells expressing CXCR3 (TNR3+). The source of these receptors is a human donor in good health. Some clones in this sample may be carry-over from other donors' samples.

The rearrangement links TRBV6-2 or TRBV6-3 to TRBJ2-1; TCRdb's D gene call, TRBD1, goes unchecked for lack of DNA. The CDR3 totals 16 residues. Germline-derived CDR1 and CDR2 are MNHEY and SVGEGT. The CDR3 sequence: CASSPLTGWEHNEQFF.

V and J are TRBV27 and TRBJ1-5. The CDR3 is 13 amino acids. Per the germline V gene, CDR1 is MNHEY and CDR2 is SMNVEV (reference sequence). This CDR3 is CASSFGSWQPQHF.